This T cell receptor beta chain was documented in a study of cytomegalovirus exposure and HLA in healthy donors. Primers: 60 Vbeta forward and 13 Jbeta reverse. Sequencing was performed with immunoSEQ multiplex PCR; in TCRdb, only in-frame clones are kept and a portion is missing. The table includes fewer than 250,000 clones, roughly 79% detected once. Trimming removed 3 bases from V and 3 bases from J, with 15 bases in between. Germline CDR1 is LNHDA and CDR2 is SQIVND (reference sequence). CDR3 length: 16 residues. The sample consisted of PBMCs. The receptor was derived from a male donor in good health and CMV-seronegative. V and J are TRBV19 and TRBJ1-5; perhaps TRBD1 as D (5 bases). CDR3 region: CASSIPRDPLNQPQHF. DNA for the CDR3: TGTGCCAGTAGTATTCCCAGGGATCCCCTCAATCAGCCCCAGCATTTT.